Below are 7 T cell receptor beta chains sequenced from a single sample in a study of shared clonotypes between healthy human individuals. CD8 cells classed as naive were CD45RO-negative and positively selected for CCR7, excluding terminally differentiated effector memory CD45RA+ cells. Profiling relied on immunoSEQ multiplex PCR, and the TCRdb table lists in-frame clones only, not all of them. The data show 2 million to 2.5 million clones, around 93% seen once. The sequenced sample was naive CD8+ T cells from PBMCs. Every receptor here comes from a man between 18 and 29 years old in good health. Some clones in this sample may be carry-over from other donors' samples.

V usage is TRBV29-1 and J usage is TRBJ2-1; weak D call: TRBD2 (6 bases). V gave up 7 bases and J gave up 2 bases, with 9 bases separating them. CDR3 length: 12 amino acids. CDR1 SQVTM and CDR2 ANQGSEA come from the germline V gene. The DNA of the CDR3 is TGCAGCGAAGGACTAACCTACAATGAGCAGTTCTTC. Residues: CSEGLTYNEQFF.

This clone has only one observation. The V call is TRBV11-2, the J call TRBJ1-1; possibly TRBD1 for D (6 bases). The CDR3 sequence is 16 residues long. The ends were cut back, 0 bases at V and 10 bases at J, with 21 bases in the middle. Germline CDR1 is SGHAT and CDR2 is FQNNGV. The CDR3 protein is CASSLELGRGTEGAFF. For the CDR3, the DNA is TGTGCCAGCAGCTTAGAATTGGGCAGGGGAACAGAGGGAGCTTTCTTT.

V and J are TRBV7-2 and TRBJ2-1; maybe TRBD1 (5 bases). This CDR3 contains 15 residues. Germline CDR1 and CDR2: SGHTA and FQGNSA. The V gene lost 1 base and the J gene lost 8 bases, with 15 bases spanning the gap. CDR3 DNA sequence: TGTGCCAGCAGCTTAGTGGGGCTAAAAGACGATGAGCAGTTCTTC. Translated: CASSLVGLKDDEQFF.

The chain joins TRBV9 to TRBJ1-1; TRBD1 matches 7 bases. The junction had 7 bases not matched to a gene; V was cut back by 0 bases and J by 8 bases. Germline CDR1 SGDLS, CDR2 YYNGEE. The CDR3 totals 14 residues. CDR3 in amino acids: CASSVALKGAEAFF. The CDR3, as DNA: TGTGCCAGCAGCGTAGCGCTTAAGGGGGCGGAAGCTTTCTTT.

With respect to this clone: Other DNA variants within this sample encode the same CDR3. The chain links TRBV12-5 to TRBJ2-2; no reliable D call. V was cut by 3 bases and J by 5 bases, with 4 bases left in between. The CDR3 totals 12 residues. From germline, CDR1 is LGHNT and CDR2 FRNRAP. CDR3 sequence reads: CASGLGTGELFF. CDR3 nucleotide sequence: TGTGCTAGTGGTTTAGGGACCGGGGAGCTGTTTTTT.

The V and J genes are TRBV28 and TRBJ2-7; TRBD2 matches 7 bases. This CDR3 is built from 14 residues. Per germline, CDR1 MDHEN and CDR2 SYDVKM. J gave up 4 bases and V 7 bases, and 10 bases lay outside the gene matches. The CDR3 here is CASNAAGEGYEQYF. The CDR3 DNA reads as TGTGCCAGCAACGCCGCGGGAGAGGGTTACGAGCAGTACTTC.

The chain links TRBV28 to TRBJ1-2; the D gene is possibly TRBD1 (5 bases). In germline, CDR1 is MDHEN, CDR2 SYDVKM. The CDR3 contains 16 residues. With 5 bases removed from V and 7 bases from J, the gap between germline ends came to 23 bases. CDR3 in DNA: TGTGCCAGCAGTCCCTTAAGACAGAAAACGGGGAGTGGCTACACCTTC. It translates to CASSPLRQKTGSGYTF.